This T cell receptor beta chain was sequenced during a study of T cells in Graves' hyperthyroidism and ophthalmopathy. Broader study findings: Classification by a 13 V-J model distinguished ophthalmopathy from stable hyperthyroidism.

RNA transcripts were the template for amplifying TCR beta CDR3 regions. First-round RT-PCR with HTBI primers amplified the TCR CDR3 region. One entry per CDR3 protein results from TCRdb running MiXCR on the multiplex PCR reads. Of roughly 750,000 distinct CDR3 sequences listed, 16% were seen once; the top ten hold about 8.4%. Between the trimmed V and J ends, which lost 1 base and 0 bases, there was a span of 10 bases. Germline-derived CDR1 and CDR2 are MNHNS and SASEGT. CDR3 length: 16 amino acids. About this clonotype: The antigen is not known.

The authors deemed Graves' hyperthyroidism stable absent ophthalmopathy progression within 18 months. PBMCs were sourced from less than 13 ml fresh peripheral blood. The genes are TRBV6-1 and TRBJ1-3; D uncertain. Sequenced material: blood. The source of this sequence is a man younger than 30 with Graves' hyperthyroidism. The CDR3 DNA sequence: TGTGCCAGCAGTGAAGTAGTCACCCTCTCTGGAAACACCATATATTTT. Translation: CASSEVVTLSGNTIYF.